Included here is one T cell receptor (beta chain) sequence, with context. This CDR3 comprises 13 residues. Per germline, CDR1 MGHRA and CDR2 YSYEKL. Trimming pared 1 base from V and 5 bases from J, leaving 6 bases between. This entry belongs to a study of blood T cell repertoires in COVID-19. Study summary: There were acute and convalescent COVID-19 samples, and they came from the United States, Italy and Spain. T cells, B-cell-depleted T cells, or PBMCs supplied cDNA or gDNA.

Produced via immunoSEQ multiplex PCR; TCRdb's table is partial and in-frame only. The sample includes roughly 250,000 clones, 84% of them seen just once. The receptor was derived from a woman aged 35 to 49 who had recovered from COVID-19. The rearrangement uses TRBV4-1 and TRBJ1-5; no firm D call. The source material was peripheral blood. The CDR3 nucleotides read TGCGCCAGCAGCCAAGTACCGGATCAGCCCCAGCATTTT. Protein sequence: CASSQVPDQPQHF.